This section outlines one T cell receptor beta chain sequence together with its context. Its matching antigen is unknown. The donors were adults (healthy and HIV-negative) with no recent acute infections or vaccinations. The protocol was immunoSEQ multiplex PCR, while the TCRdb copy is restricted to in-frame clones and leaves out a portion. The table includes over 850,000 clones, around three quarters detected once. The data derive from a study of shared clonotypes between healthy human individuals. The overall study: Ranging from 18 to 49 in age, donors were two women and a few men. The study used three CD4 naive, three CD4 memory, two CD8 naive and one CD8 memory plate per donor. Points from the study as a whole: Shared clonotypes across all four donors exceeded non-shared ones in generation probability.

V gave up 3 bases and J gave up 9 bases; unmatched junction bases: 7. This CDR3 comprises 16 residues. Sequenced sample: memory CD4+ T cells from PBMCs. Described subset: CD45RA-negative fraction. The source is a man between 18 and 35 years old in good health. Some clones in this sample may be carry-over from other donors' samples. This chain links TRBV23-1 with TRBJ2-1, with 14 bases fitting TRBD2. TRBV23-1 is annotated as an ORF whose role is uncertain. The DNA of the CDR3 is TGCGCCAGCAGTCACGCCGGGACTAGCGGGAGCTCTGAGCAGTTCTTC. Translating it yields CASSHAGTSGSSEQFF.